The T cell receptor beta chain described here comes from a study of blood T cells in healthy people across ages. Germline V CDR1 and CDR2: DFQATT, SNEGSKA (reference sequence). The germline V and J ends were trimmed by 6 bases and 4 bases, with 15 bases remaining between them. The CDR3 runs to 13 residues. Primers used in a second PCR of roughly 6 to 11 cycles were a sample-barcoded 5' primer and a J-beta primer mix. MiXCR, applied by TCRdb to the 5' RACE reads, yields one record per CDR3 protein. The table records 700,000 or so distinct CDR3 sequences, approximately 40% of them present only once. The chain links TRBV20-1 to TRBJ1-2; perhaps TRBD1 as D (5 bases). The TCR originated in a man at least 80 years old in good health. The sequenced sample consisted of blood. The CDR3: CSAPRRGFYGYTF. The DNA of the CDR3 is TGCAGTGCCCCGAGGCGGGGGTTCTATGGCTACACCTTC.